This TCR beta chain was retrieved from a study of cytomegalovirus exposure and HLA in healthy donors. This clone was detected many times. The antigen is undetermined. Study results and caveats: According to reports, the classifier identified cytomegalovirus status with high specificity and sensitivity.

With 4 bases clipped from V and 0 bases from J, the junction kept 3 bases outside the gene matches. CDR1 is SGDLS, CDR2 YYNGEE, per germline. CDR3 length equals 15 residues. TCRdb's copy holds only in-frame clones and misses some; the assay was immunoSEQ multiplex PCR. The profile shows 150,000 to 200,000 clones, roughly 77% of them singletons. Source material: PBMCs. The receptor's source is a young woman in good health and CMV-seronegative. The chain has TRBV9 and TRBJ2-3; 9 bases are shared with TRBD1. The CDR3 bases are TGTGCCAGCAGCACAGGGGGCTCTAGCACAGATACGCAGTATTTT. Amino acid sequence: CASSTGGSSTDTQYF.